Below are 10 T cell receptor beta chains sequenced from a single sample in a study of blood T cell repertoires in COVID-19 (dated by TCRdb to 2018 to 2020). Libraries came from the immunoSEQ multiplex PCR assay. TCRdb took this table from immuneACCESS and kept in-frame rearrangements with V and J called. Such tables lack part of the clones; where checked against another copy, unresolved V genes explain under half of the gap, and the rest is unexplained. This sample has around 700,000 clones in its table, and 75% to 90% of those were observed once. The ten largest clonotypes hold around 0.3% of the sample. Sequences were obtained from peripheral blood. These receptors originate from a woman between 18 and 29 years old with acute or convalescent COVID-19.

The chain links TRBV13 to TRBJ1-1; D gene uncertain. The germline V gene encodes CDR1 PRHDT and CDR2 FYEKMQ (reference sequence). The CDR3 is 13 residues long. Trimming stripped 5 bases from V and 4 bases from J, with 11 bases between. The CDR3 region has the DNA TGTGCCAGCAGCCCAGGCGCGGGCACTGAAGCTTTCTTT. It specifies CASSPGAGTEAFF.

This chain links TRBV6-2 or TRBV6-3 with TRBJ2-1, with a possible D match to TRBD2 (5 bases). The CDR3 runs to 14 residues. The V gene lost 5 bases and the J gene lost 6 bases, with 14 bases spanning the gap. From germline, CDR1 is MNHEY and CDR2 SVGEGT. Written as DNA, the CDR3 is TGTGCCAGCAGTAGAGAGGACTCGACCAATGAGCAGTTCTTC. It translates to CASSREDSTNEQFF.

This clone was seen a few times. The chain is built from TRBV28 and TRBJ1-1; D is unresolved. CDR1 is MDHEN, CDR2 SYDVKM, per germline. With 2 bases removed from V and 5 bases from J, the gap between germline ends came to 6 bases. This CDR3 has 12 residues. The CDR3 DNA reads as TGTGCCAGCAGTTTAACTCGGACTGAAGCTTTCTTT. It translates to CASSLTRTEAFF.

The chain employs TRBV5-5 and TRBJ1-2; perhaps TRBD1 as D (6 bases). V was shortened by 5 bases and J by 8 bases, with 22 bases between the two germline ends. Germline CDR1 SGHKS, CDR2 YYEKEE (reference sequence). This CDR3 region has 15 residues. CDR3 bases: TGTGCCAGCAGTCTAGGGGGAGGGGTCCCTGGAGGCTACACCTTC. It codes for CASSLGGGVPGGYTF. Combining the CDR3 with reference TRBV5-5 and TRBJ1-2 gives the whole variable domain DAGVTQSPTHLIKTRGQQVTLRCSPISGHKSVSWYQQVLGQGPQFIFQYYEKEERGRGNFPDRFSARQFPNYSSELNVNALLLGDSALYLCASSLGGGVPGGYTFGSGTRLTVV.

V gene TRBV5-1 combines with J gene TRBJ1-2, with D possibly being TRBD1 (6 bases). Per germline, CDR1 SGHRS and CDR2 YFSETQ. The CDR3 is made up of 14 amino acids. The ends were cut back, 0 bases at V and 6 bases at J, with 12 bases in the middle. The DNA of the CDR3 is TGCGCCAGCAGCTTGGCCCAGGGGACGGATGGCTACACCTTC. Translation gives CASSLAQGTDGYTF.

The chain combines TRBV23-1 with TRBJ1-3; no definite D call. TRBV23-1 is an ORF, and what it does is uncertain. Trimming removed 3 bases from V and 0 bases from J, with 12 bases in between. CDR3 length equals 16 residues. CDR3 bases: TGCGCCAGCAGTCACCTAATCAGGCTCTCTGGAAACACCATATATTTT. It specifies CASSHLIRLSGNTIYF.

Ten or more counts support this clone. This sequence joins TRBV7-6 and TRBJ1-1, with a weak D call TRBD1 (5 bases). Germline V CDR1 and CDR2: SGHVS, FNYEAQ. This CDR3 has 15 amino acids. V was clipped by 2 bases and J by 5 bases, with 15 bases between them. CDR3 amino acids: CASSLSSGYGTEAFF. The CDR3 nucleotides are TGTGCCAGCAGCTTATCGTCAGGGTACGGGACTGAAGCTTTCTTT.

The chain carries TRBV5-1 and TRBJ2-5; 8 bases match TRBD2. The CDR3 is made up of 17 amino acids. CDR1 is SGHRS and CDR2 is YFSETQ in the germline V gene. V lost 2 bases, J lost 2 bases, and 11 bases stayed unmatched. The CDR3 region has the DNA TGCGCCAGCAGCTTTTCCAGCGGGGGCACTTCGCAAGAGACCCAGTACTTC. Its translation: CASSFSSGGTSQETQYF.

In its sample, this clone was seen once. The genes are TRBV19 and TRBJ1-1, with 7 nucleotides matching TRBD1. The germline CDR1 and CDR2 sequences are LNHDA and SQIVND (reference sequence). CDR3 length equals 15 residues. V lost 3 bases to trimming and J lost 1 base; unmatched junction nucleotides: 5. CDR3 protein: CASSIWDRQNTEAFF. In nucleotides, the CDR3 is TGTGCCAGTAGTATTTGGGACAGACAGAACACTGAAGCTTTCTTT.

The chain carries TRBV7-3 and TRBJ2-1; TRBD1 aligns across 8 bases. The CDR3 totals 13 residues. The junction had 2 bases not matched to a gene; V was cut back by 4 bases and J by 6 bases. The germline V gene encodes CDR1 SGHTA and CDR2 FQGTGA. The CDR3 DNA reads as TGTGCCAGCAGCTCTGGGACAGGCAATGAGCAGTTCTTC. Translating it yields CASSSGTGNEQFF.